This entry concerns a single TCR beta chain. Its antigen is currently unknown. These data originate in a study of OX40 agonist ivuxolimab in advanced cancers. Overall study: In this trial design, patients received ivuxolimab intravenously at 0.01 to 10 mg/kg every 2 weeks. Hepatocellular carcinoma, melanoma, renal cell or head and neck cancer occurred in dose-escalation patients.

Using immunoSEQ multiplex PCR, the repertoire was profiled, and TCRdb retains in-frame clones only, with some absent. The table has 65,000 to 100,000 clones, about 85% seen once. CDR1 is MDHEN, CDR2 SYDVKM, per germline. The CDR3 spans 16 residues. With 3 bases removed from V and 4 bases from J, the gap between germline ends came to 18 bases. Study-wide results and caveats: Among the lowest peripheral clonal expansion occurred in 0.1-3.0 mg/kg partial responders. Clonal expansion by week 6 occurred in CD4+ and CD8+ blood T cells (at 0.1 to 3.0 mg/kg).

This chain joins TRBV28 and TRBJ1-2; D possibly corresponds to TRBD1 (6 bases). Sequenced here: CD4+ or CD8+ T cells sorted from blood, sampled in a trial of the OX40 agonist ivuxolimab. The sequence derives from an adult with an advanced solid tumor such as melanoma, head and neck, liver or kidney cancer. CDR3 DNA sequence: TGTGCCAGCAGTTTTCTTGGGGCCAGGGGAGGCTATGGCTACACCTTC. Amino acid sequence: CASSFLGARGGYGYTF.